This TCR beta chain was observed in a study of T cell repertoires in cytomegalovirus infection. Overall study findings and caveats: HLA-C-restricted, CMV-specific TCR beta clonotypes were dominant ex vivo. Individuals carrying CMV plus the relevant HLA were identified by cumulative frequency of public TCR beta families.

This clonotype showed up just a few times. No antigen is known for it. V was cut by 4 bases and J by 0 bases, with 12 bases left in between. The CDR3 contains 15 residues. Germline lookup yields CDR1 SEHNR and CDR2 FQNEAQ (reference sequence). TCRdb reprocessed the reads via MiXCR and lists one record per CDR3 protein. The sample carries roughly 800,000 distinct CDR3 sequences, 25% to 30% recorded once. Here the sequenced sample was cultured CD8+ T cells from PBMCs, taken from culture after CMV antigen stimulation. J is TRBJ1-1 and V is TRBV7-9; D unclear. This clonotype originated in a human donor in good health (CMV status not recorded). Some clones in this sample may be carry-over from other donors' samples. The CDR3 here is CASSSRKGMNTEAFF. CDR3 coding DNA: TGTGCCAGCAGCTCGCGGAAGGGCATGAACACTGAAGCTTTCTTT.